One sample yielded the 18 T cell receptor beta chains listed below, sequenced in a study of OX40 agonist ivuxolimab in advanced cancers. The method was immunoSEQ multiplex PCR; TCRdb's version includes in-frame clones alone and lacks a portion of them. The sample lists around 70,000 clones; approximately 84% were seen once. The sequencing used CD4+ or CD8+ T cells sorted from blood, collected in a trial of the OX40 agonist ivuxolimab. These receptors originate from an adult with an advanced solid tumor such as melanoma, head and neck, liver or kidney cancer.

CDR3 in DNA: TGTGCCAGCAGCGCCGGACAGGGGATCGAGCAGTACTTC. It is translated as CASSAGQGIEQYF. V and J are TRBV5-5 and TRBJ2-7; 9 nucleotides match TRBD1. CDR1 is SGHKS and CDR2 is YYEKEE in the germline V gene (reference sequence). There are 13 residues in the CDR3. The ends lost 4 bases at V and 6 bases at J; junction bases unmatched: 5.

The V call is TRBV5-1, the J call TRBJ2-7; D perhaps matches TRBD2 (6 bases). The germline V gene has CDR1 SGHRS and CDR2 YFSETQ. This CDR3 has 13 amino acids. V dropped 5 bases and J dropped 3 bases, with 12 bases sitting between them. This CDR3 reads CASRAGSFYEQYF. CDR3 nucleotide sequence: TGCGCCAGCAGGGCGGGGTCGTTCTACGAGCAGTACTTC.

V gene TRBV4-3 combines with J gene TRBJ1-1; weak D call: TRBD1 (5 bases). Germline loops: CDR1 LGHNA, CDR2 YSLEER. V gave up 0 bases and J gave up 1 base, with 12 bases separating them. The CDR3 is 16 residues long. The CDR3 bases are TGCGCCAGCAGCCAAGACTTGGGACCGAAGAACACTGAAGCTTTCTTT. Residues: CASSQDLGPKNTEAFF.

The chain carries TRBV7-2 and TRBJ2-7, with TRBD1 as a possible D gene (6 bases). The germline gives CDR1 SGHTA, CDR2 FQGNSA. Trimming shortened V by 4 bases and J by 0 bases, and 16 bases separated the two germline ends. The CDR3 has 16 amino acids. The CDR3 nucleotides read TGTGCCAGCAGCTATCTGCTAGGGGGTCACTCCTACGAGCAGTACTTC. Translation gives CASSYLLGGHSYEQYF.

The chain combines TRBV2 with TRBJ1-4; maybe TRBD1 (5 bases). In germline, CDR1 is SNHLY, CDR2 FYNNEI. V dropped 6 bases and J dropped 8 bases, with 10 bases sitting between them. The CDR3 totals 12 residues. Written as DNA, the CDR3 is TGTGCCAGCAGGCAGGGATGGGAAAAACTGTTTTTT. This codes for CASRQGWEKLFF.

The J gene is TRBJ2-2, the V gene TRBV7-2, with 9 bases fitting TRBD1. The germline V gene encodes CDR1 SGHTA and CDR2 FQGNSA. After removal of 1 base from V and 4 bases from J, the junction contained 1 base not matched to a gene. The CDR3 totals 15 residues. In nucleotides, the CDR3 is TGTGCCAGCAGCTTAGACAGGGGGCGCACCGGGGAGCTGTTTTTT. Protein sequence: CASSLDRGRTGELFF.

To note about this clone: One junction end disagrees with the germline gene, perhaps due to a read error. The sample contains more than one DNA sequence encoding this CDR3. V gene TRBV23-1 combines with J gene TRBJ2-6; D uncertain. TRBV23-1 is recorded as an ORF, its role being uncertain. The length of the CDR3 is 18 residues. The CDR3 sequence is CASSWDKPQQSRANVLTF. The CDR3 coding sequence is TGTGCCAGCAGTTGGGATAAGCCGCAACAAAGTCGGGCCAACGTCCTGACTTTC.

This chain links TRBV14 with TRBJ2-7, with a possible D match to TRBD1 (6 bases). V shed 3 bases and J shed 1 base, with 7 bases lying between them. Germline V gives CDR1 SGHDN, CDR2 FVKESK. The CDR3 runs 13 residues. The CDR3 DNA reads TGTGCCAGCAGCCACAGGGGATCCTACGAGCAGTACTTC. It translates to CASSHRGSYEQYF.

This chain uses TRBV6-6 with TRBJ1-6; D is undetermined. The CDR3 spans 14 residues. The V and J ends lost 6 bases and 4 bases respectively, with 10 bases between them. Germline-derived CDR1 and CDR2 are MNHNY and SVGAGI (reference sequence). The CDR3 here is CASRPIGYNSPLHF. The DNA for the CDR3 is TGTGCCAGCAGACCGATTGGGTATAATTCACCCCTCCACTTT.

The chain joins TRBV10-3 to TRBJ2-7; D call uncertain. In germline, CDR1 is ENHRY, CDR2 SYGVKD. The length of the CDR3 is 14 residues. The ends were cut back, 6 bases at V and 2 bases at J, with 14 bases in the middle. This CDR3 reads CAIRGSSPPYEQYF. The CDR3 nucleotides are TGTGCCATCAGAGGGTCCTCACCCCCCTACGAGCAGTACTTC.

To note about this clone: Compared with germline, one end of the junction differs, possibly owing to a read error. This chain joins TRBV5-1 and TRBJ1-4; no firm D call. CDR3 size: 13 residues. Germline CDR1 reads SGHRS; CDR2 reads YFSETQ. CDR3 in amino acids: CASSLVTHEKLFF. CDR3 sequence (DNA): TGCGCCAGCAGCTTGGTAACTCATGAAAAACTGTTTTTT. Based on the CDR3 plus reference TRBV5-1 and TRBJ1-4, the full variable domain is KAGVTQTPRYLIKTRGQQVTLSCSPISGHRSVSWYQQTPGQGLQFLFEYFSETQRNKGNFPGRFSGRQFSNSRSEMNVSTLELGDSALYLCASSLVTHEKLFFGSGTQLSVL.

This chain uses TRBV6-1 with TRBJ1-5; no firm D call. V was pared by 4 bases and J by 4 bases, with 14 bases between. Germline assignment: CDR1 MNHNS and CDR2 SASEGT. CDR3 length equals 15 residues. This chain's CDR3 is CASSVGGHGNQPQHF. The CDR3 DNA follows: TGTGCCAGCAGTGTAGGAGGGCACGGTAATCAGCCCCAGCATTTT.

The rearrangement links TRBV30 to TRBJ2-7; TRBD2 matches at 9 bases. The CDR3 runs to 15 residues. CDR1 and CDR2 from the germline V gene are GTSNPN and SVGIG (reference sequence). V lost 4 bases to trimming and J lost 2 bases; unmatched junction nucleotides: 9. CDR3 residues: CAWNPLAGYTYEQYF. Written as DNA, the CDR3 is TGTGCCTGGAACCCCCTAGCGGGATACACCTACGAGCAGTACTTC.

The chain recombines TRBV9 with TRBJ2-5, with 8 bases lining up with TRBD1. The V gene end was trimmed by 4 bases and the J gene end by 8 bases; junction bases not matched to a gene: 13. CDR1 is SGDLS, CDR2 YYNGEE, per germline. The CDR3 has 15 amino acids. The DNA of the CDR3 is TGTGCCAGCAGCCGCGGACAGGGACAAGCTACAACCCAGTACTTC. Translated: CASSRGQGQATTQYF. Looking up the rest from reference TRBV9 and TRBJ2-5 gives the full variable domain: DSGVTQTPKHLITATGQRVTLRCSPRSGDLSVYWYQQSLDQGLQFLIQYYNGEERAKGNILERFSAQQFPDLHSELNLSSLELGDSALYFCASSRGQGQATTQYFGPGTRLLVL.

The rearrangement links TRBV6-4 to TRBJ2-1; 14 bases line up with TRBD2. Germline CDR1 MRHNA, CDR2 SNTAGT. This CDR3 is 15 amino acids long. V lost 3 bases and J lost 7; bases outside the gene matches: 2. The CDR3 sequence is CASSERLAGGNEQFF. DNA of the CDR3: TGTGCCAGCAGTGAACGACTAGCGGGAGGGAATGAGCAGTTCTTC.

This chain connects TRBV6-5 to TRBJ1-1, with D maybe TRBD1 (5 bases). V was pared by 0 bases and J by 5 bases, with 16 bases between. This CDR3 region has 16 residues. Germline V CDR1 and CDR2: MNHEY, SVGAGI. CDR3 residues: CASSYSSSGGETEAFF. In DNA form, the CDR3 reads TGTGCCAGCAGTTACTCTAGTTCTGGGGGTGAGACTGAAGCTTTCTTT.

The rearrangement links TRBV5-4 to TRBJ2-6, with a tentative D call TRBD1 (5 bases). V gave up 4 bases and J gave up 4 bases, with 9 bases separating them. The CDR3 contains 14 residues. Germline V gene lookup returns CDR1 SGHNT and CDR2 YYREEE (reference sequence). The CDR3 coding sequence is TGTGCCAGCAGCGGACAAACCGGGGCCAACGTCCTGACTTTC. Amino acid sequence: CASSGQTGANVLTF.

The rearrangement uses TRBV19 and TRBJ2-7, with a possible D match to TRBD2 (6 bases). CDR1 is LNHDA and CDR2 is SQIVND in the germline V gene (reference sequence). The CDR3 consists of 15 residues. Trimming cost V 6 bases and J 3 bases, with 18 bases left between them. The CDR3 loop is CASSRKSGGIYEQYF. The CDR3 DNA is TGTGCCAGTAGCCGAAAATCCGGAGGGATCTACGAGCAGTACTTC.